This passage covers 29 T cell receptor beta chains from one sample sequenced in a study of blood T cell repertoires in COVID-19. Method: immunoSEQ multiplex PCR; TCRdb's copy keeps in-frame clones and lacks some. The data contain approximately 500,000 clones, about 89% of them singletons. Sequences were obtained from peripheral blood. The receptors originated from a woman aged 45 to 65 with COVID-19, enrolled during active disease.

Comments on this clone: The junction departs from germline at one end; a sequencing error may be responsible. The V gene is TRBV10-2, the J gene TRBJ2-1; the D is unclear. Germline CDR1 and CDR2: WSHSY and SAAADI. This CDR3 is built from 12 residues. The CDR3 DNA is TGCGCCAGCTGTGACGGCTACAATGAGCAGTTCTTC. Protein sequence: CASCDGYNEQFF.

This chain uses TRBV6-1 with TRBJ1-2; a weak D match, TRBD1 (5 bases). This CDR3 spans 13 amino acids. V lost 2 bases, J lost 7 bases, and 11 bases lay in between. Germline V gene sequence: CDR1 MNHNS, CDR2 SASEGT. The CDR3 sequence: CASSEFGGVGYTF. The DNA of the CDR3 is TGTGCCAGCAGTGAATTCGGGGGTGTTGGCTACACCTTC.

The V gene is TRBV9, the J gene TRBJ2-2; a weak D match, TRBD2 (5 bases). CDR3 length: 14 amino acids. Per the germline V gene, CDR1 is SGDLS and CDR2 is YYNGEE. The germline V and J ends were trimmed by 6 bases and 4 bases, with 13 bases remaining between them. CDR3 DNA sequence: TGTGCCAGCAAAGGGCGGGCCAGCACCGGGGAGCTGTTTTTT. Protein sequence: CASKGRASTGELFF. The entire variable domain, with the rest obtained from reference TRBV9 and TRBJ2-2, is as follows: DSGVTQTPKHLITATGQRVTLRCSPRSGDLSVYWYQQSLDQGLQFLIQYYNGEERAKGNILERFSAQQFPDLHSELNLSSLELGDSALYFCASKGRASTGELFFGEGSRLTVL.

The gene calls are TRBV19 and TRBJ1-2; 7 nucleotides line up with TRBD1. The CDR3 covers 13 residues. The V segment lost 3 bases and the J segment 6 bases; nucleotides outside the gene matches: 4. Germline CDR1 is LNHDA and CDR2 is SQIVND (reference sequence). In nucleotides, the CDR3 is TGTGCCAGTAGTATGAACAGGGGTAATGGCTACACCTTC. Protein sequence: CASSMNRGNGYTF.

This sequence joins TRBV28 and TRBJ2-6, with a weak D call TRBD2 (6 bases). V lost 3 bases and J lost 2, with 8 bases in between. Germline CDR1 and CDR2: MDHEN and SYDVKM. CDR3 size: 15 residues. CDR3 coding DNA: TGTGCCAGCAGTTTCCGCGGGGCTGGGGCCAACGTCCTGACTTTC. Protein product: CASSFRGAGANVLTF. Looking up the rest from reference TRBV28 and TRBJ2-6 gives the full variable domain: DVKVTQSSRYLVKRTGEKVFLECVQDMDHENMFWYRQDPGLGLRLIYFSYDVKMKEKGDIPEGYSVSREKKERFSLILESASTNQTSMYLCASSFRGAGANVLTFGAGSRLTVL.

The chain uses TRBV7-2 and TRBJ1-1; D gene unclear. This CDR3 contains 14 residues. CDR1 is SGHTA and CDR2 is FQGNSA in the germline V gene. The ends were cut back, 3 bases at V and 1 base at J, with 9 bases in the middle. As DNA, the CDR3 is TGTGCCAGCAGCTTGGTACAGAAGAACACTGAAGCTTTCTTT. It codes for CASSLVQKNTEAFF.

This clone was observed once. The chain couples TRBV19 to TRBJ2-3; possibly TRBD2 for D (6 bases). The CDR3 extends over 15 amino acids. CDR1 and CDR2 from the germline V gene are LNHDA and SQIVND (reference sequence). The V end lost 4 bases, the J end lost 4 bases, and 15 bases lay between the germline ends. This CDR3 is CASSNGGRRADTQYF. The CDR3 DNA follows: TGTGCCAGTAGTAATGGGGGGAGGAGGGCAGATACGCAGTATTTT.

The V gene is TRBV5-8, the J gene TRBJ1-2; TRBD1 might be the D (6 bases). The V gene's germline CDR1 is SGHTS and CDR2 YDEGEE. The germline V and J ends were trimmed by 3 bases and 7 bases, with 13 bases remaining between them. This CDR3 region has 13 residues. CDR3 coding DNA: TGTGCCAGCAGCTCTACAGGGAAATCTGGCTACACCTTC. It encodes CASSSTGKSGYTF.

This chain links TRBV9 with TRBJ1-1; D is possibly TRBD1 (5 bases). V lost 4 bases, J lost 4 bases, and 11 bases lay in between. This CDR3 spans 13 amino acids. The germline V gene has CDR1 SGDLS and CDR2 YYNGEE. CDR3 sequence reads: CASSPGVSTEAFF. The CDR3 nucleotides read TGTGCCAGCAGCCCGGGGGTCAGCACTGAAGCTTTCTTT.

V is TRBV27 and J is TRBJ2-5; no firm D call. V was clipped by 5 bases and J by 3 bases, with 4 bases between them. This CDR3 spans 11 amino acids. CDR1 is MNHEY and CDR2 is SMNVEV in the germline V gene (reference sequence). Here the CDR3 reads CASSVKETQYF. Written as DNA, the CDR3 is TGTGCCAGCAGTGTAAAAGAGACCCAGTACTTC.

This clone appeared a few times. The rearrangement links TRBV25-1 to TRBJ1-2, with 8 bases lining up with TRBD1. Germline V CDR1 and CDR2: MGHDK, SYGVNS. V lost 3 bases, J lost 4 bases, and 7 bases stayed unmatched. CDR3 size: 15 residues. CDR3 sequence reads: CASSDLGDRIYGYTF. CDR3 in DNA: TGTGCCAGCAGTGACCTCGGGGACAGGATCTATGGCTACACCTTC.

This clone has only one observation. The V gene is TRBV19, the J gene TRBJ1-1; no definite D call. Germline V gene lookup returns CDR1 LNHDA and CDR2 SQIVND (reference sequence). The CDR3 extends over 13 amino acids. V lost 4 bases and J 11 bases, leaving 17 bases between the germline ends. DNA for the CDR3: TGTGCCAGTAGTACCCAGTTCGACCAGCGCGCTTTCTTT. This translates into CASSTQFDQRAFF.

V and J are TRBV4-1 and TRBJ1-5; TRBD1 matches 8 bases. This CDR3 is built from 15 residues. V shed 3 bases, J shed 3 bases, and the junction held 4 bases outside the gene matches. CDR1 and CDR2 (germline): MGHRA, YSYEKL. The CDR3 loop reads CASSHRDRPNQPQHF. DNA of the CDR3: TGCGCCAGCAGCCACCGGGACAGGCCCAATCAGCCCCAGCATTTT.

V usage is TRBV5-1 and J usage is TRBJ1-6, with D perhaps matching TRBD1 (5 bases). V lost 4 bases, J lost 7 bases, and 15 bases lay in between. CDR3 size: 15 residues. Germline-derived CDR1 and CDR2 are SGHRS and YFSETQ. Here the CDR3 reads CASSPAVGANSPLHF. Written as DNA, the CDR3 is TGCGCCAGCAGCCCCGCAGTAGGGGCAAATTCACCCCTCCACTTT. The entire variable domain, with the rest obtained from reference TRBV5-1 and TRBJ1-6, is as follows: KAGVTQTPRYLIKTRGQQVTLSCSPISGHRSVSWYQQTPGQGLQFLFEYFSETQRNKGNFPGRFSGRQFSNSRSEMNVSTLELGDSALYLCASSPAVGANSPLHFGNGTRLTVT.

The DNA for the CDR3 is TGTGCCAGCAGCCAAGACGGCAGGGGGCTTGGCTACACCTTC. Its translation: CASSQDGRGLGYTF. The rearrangement uses TRBV3-1 (or the pseudogene TRBV3-2) and TRBJ1-2; 8 bases map to TRBD1. CDR3 size: 14 residues. Germline CDR1 reads LGHDT; CDR2 reads YNNKEL (reference sequence). Trimming took 0 bases from V and 7 from J; bases not matched to a gene: 4.

V usage is TRBV6-4 and J usage is TRBJ1-2; no clear D. Germline V gene sequence: CDR1 MRHNA, CDR2 SNTAGT. The CDR3 is 13 residues long. Deletions cut 0 bases from V and 7 bases from J, with 9 bases between. The CDR3 spells CASSDSGGSGYTF. CDR3 sequence (DNA): TGTGCCAGCAGTGACTCGGGAGGAAGTGGCTACACCTTC.

To note about this clone: The sample holds other DNA sequences that translate to the same CDR3. V and J are TRBV6-5 and TRBJ1-1; 9 nucleotides agree with TRBD1. V gave up 4 bases and J gave up 4 bases; unmatched junction bases: 1. Looked up from germline, CDR1 is MNHEY and CDR2 is SVGAGI. This CDR3 has 13 amino acids. Here the CDR3 reads CASSLDRGTEAFF. The CDR3 bases are TGTGCCAGCAGTTTGGACAGGGGCACTGAAGCTTTCTTT.

This clone was recorded once. The chain uses TRBV6-1 and TRBJ1-6; D is undetermined. Germline CDR1 reads MNHNS; CDR2 reads SASEGT. The CDR3 consists of 13 residues. The germline V and J ends were trimmed by 3 bases and 9 bases, with 9 bases remaining between them. CDR3 sequence: CASSDEVISPLHF. Written as DNA, the CDR3 is TGTGCCAGCAGTGATGAGGTGATTTCACCCCTCCACTTT.

This clone was found a few times. The chain has TRBV20-1 and TRBJ2-1; 7 bases agree with TRBD1. The CDR3 contains 11 residues. Per germline, CDR1 DFQATT and CDR2 SNEGSKA (reference sequence). V was clipped by 4 bases and J by 10 bases; unmatched bases: 4. CDR3 residues: CSANRGVEQFF. CDR3 nucleotides: TGCAGTGCTAACAGGGGAGTCGAGCAGTTCTTC.

The chain is built from TRBV6-6 and TRBJ2-7, with 9 bases aligning to TRBD1. Germline V lookup: CDR1 MNHNY, CDR2 SVGAGI (reference sequence). The CDR3 sequence is 16 residues long. Trimming cost V 4 bases and J 2 bases; bases outside gene matches: 9. The CDR3 here is CASSSGQGNRPYEQYF. For the CDR3, the DNA is TGTGCCAGCAGTTCGGGACAGGGAAATAGGCCCTACGAGCAGTACTTC.

The V call is TRBV9, the J call TRBJ2-7; 7 nucleotides match TRBD2. CDR1 is SGDLS, CDR2 YYNGEE, per germline. There are 17 residues in the CDR3. V lost 4 bases, J lost 0 bases, and 13 bases stayed unmatched. The CDR3 is CASSPPPKSGASYEQYF. The CDR3 nucleotides are TGTGCCAGCAGCCCACCCCCCAAGAGCGGGGCCTCCTACGAGCAGTACTTC.

This clone was picked up one time. The chain employs TRBV5-1 and TRBJ2-1; perhaps TRBD1 as D (7 bases). The CDR3 length is 15 residues. The V gene's germline CDR1 is SGHRS and CDR2 YFSETQ. V lost 4 bases and J 8 bases, leaving 19 bases between the germline ends. The CDR3 DNA is TGCGCCAGCAGCCCCACAGGGGACTTTATCGATGAGCAGTTCTTC. This translates into CASSPTGDFIDEQFF.

This clone was recorded a few times. The rearrangement joins TRBV6-6 to TRBJ1-2, with 8 nucleotides matching TRBD1. Germline assignment: CDR1 MNHNY and CDR2 SVGAGI (reference sequence). V shed 1 base and J 6 bases; nucleotides not matched to a gene: 10. The CDR3 runs 16 residues. CDR3 sequence reads: CASSYYLDRDLDGYTF. In DNA, the CDR3 is TGTGCCAGCAGTTACTATCTGGACAGGGATTTGGATGGCTACACCTTC.

This clone was counted ten times or more. The V call is TRBV4-1, the J call TRBJ2-1; 7 bases map to TRBD1. This CDR3 has 14 residues. V lost 5 bases to trimming and J lost 6 bases; unmatched junction nucleotides: 7. Germline CDR1 and CDR2: MGHRA and YSYEKL. The CDR3 DNA sequence: TGCGCCAGCAGCAAGGAAAGGGACAGCAATGAGCAGTTCTTC. It encodes CASSKERDSNEQFF.

A few counts support this clone. In the same sample, other DNA sequences code for this CDR3. V and J are TRBV7-9 and TRBJ1-2; 7 bases map to TRBD1. CDR3 length: 12 amino acids. Germline CDR1 is SEHNR and CDR2 is FQNEAQ (reference sequence). Losses at the gene ends were 5 bases for V and 4 bases for J; bases not matched to a gene: 1. CDR3 DNA: TGTGCCAGCAGCGGGACAGCCTATGGCTACACCTTC. Translation gives CASSGTAYGYTF. The full variable domain, with the rest looked up from reference TRBV7-9 and TRBJ1-2, is DTGVSQNPRHKITKRGQNVTFRCDPISEHNRLYWYRQTLGQGPEFLTYFQNEAQLEKSRLLSDRFSAERPKGSFSTLEIQRTEQGDSAMYLCASSGTAYGYTFGSGTRLTVV.

The J gene is TRBJ2-2, the V gene TRBV5-1; unclear D gene. The length of the CDR3 is 14 residues. Per the germline V gene, CDR1 is SGHRS and CDR2 is YFSETQ. V was clipped by 1 base and J by 4 bases, with 8 bases between them. CDR3 DNA: TGCGCCAGCAGCTTGACGTCAGTCACCGGGGAGCTGTTTTTT. The encoded protein is CASSLTSVTGELFF.

The gene calls are TRBV19 and TRBJ2-2; possible D gene TRBD1, 6 bases. Germline-derived CDR1 and CDR2 are LNHDA and SQIVND (reference sequence). The CDR3 totals 15 residues. Trimming removed 5 bases at V and 4 bases at J, with 14 bases between. CDR3 DNA: TGTGCCAGTAGTTTAACCCCAGGGGCCACCGGGGAGCTGTTTTTT. Protein: CASSLTPGATGELFF.

The chain combines TRBV19 with TRBJ2-1; TRBD2 matches 11 bases. This CDR3 has 16 amino acids. With V trimmed by 5 bases and J by 3 bases, 6 bases remained unmatched. CDR1 is LNHDA and CDR2 is SQIVND in the germline V gene (reference sequence). CDR3 in DNA: TGTGCCAGTAGTCCCTTAGCGGGGGGGTTCTACAATGAGCAGTTCTTC. Protein sequence: CASSPLAGGFYNEQFF.

This clone was seen a few times. This chain connects TRBV10-3 to TRBJ1-2; D call uncertain. V lost 4 bases to trimming and J lost 6 bases, with 9 bases between them. The germline V gene encodes CDR1 ENHRY and CDR2 SYGVKD. The CDR3 totals 12 residues. The CDR3 DNA follows: TGTGCCATCAGTGCAGAGGGCGATGGCTACACCTTC. The encoded protein is CAISAEGDGYTF.